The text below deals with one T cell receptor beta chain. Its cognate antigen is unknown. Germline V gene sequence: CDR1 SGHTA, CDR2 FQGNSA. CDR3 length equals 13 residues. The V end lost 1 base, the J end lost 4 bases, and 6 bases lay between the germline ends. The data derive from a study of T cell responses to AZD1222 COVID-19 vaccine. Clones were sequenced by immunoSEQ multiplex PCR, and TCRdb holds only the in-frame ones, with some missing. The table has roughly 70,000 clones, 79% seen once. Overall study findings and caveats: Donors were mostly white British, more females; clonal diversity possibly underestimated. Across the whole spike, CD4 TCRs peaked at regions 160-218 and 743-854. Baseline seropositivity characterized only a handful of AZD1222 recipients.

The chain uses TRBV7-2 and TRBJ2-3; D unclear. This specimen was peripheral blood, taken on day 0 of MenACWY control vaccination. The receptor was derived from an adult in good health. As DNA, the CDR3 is TGTGCCAGCAGCTTAGACAGAGCAGATACGCAGTATTTT. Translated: CASSLDRADTQYF. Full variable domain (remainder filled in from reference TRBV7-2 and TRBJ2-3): GAGVSQSPSNKVTEKGKDVELRCDPISGHTALYWYRQSLGQGLEFLIYFQGNSAPDKSGLPSDRFSAERTGGSVSTLTIQRTQQEDSAVYLCASSLDRADTQYFGPGTRLTVL.